Listed below are T cell receptor beta chains from one sample, sequenced in a study of blood T cell repertoires in COVID-19. The protocol was immunoSEQ multiplex PCR, while the TCRdb copy is restricted to in-frame clones and leaves out a portion. This table holds some 200,000 clones, 87% found once. The sample comprised peripheral blood. The origin of the receptors is a young woman who had recovered from COVID-19. Each CDR3 is given without its conserved first and last residue. The D gene is left open where the match is weak.

length | J | V | D | CDR3
14 | TRBJ2-1 | TRBV3-1/TRBV3-2 | TRBD2 | ASSWRTSGSSDEQF
12 | TRBJ2-1 | TRBV4-2 | NA | ASSQDQEAGGQF
14 | TRBJ1-5 | TRBV7-8 | NA | ASSRMEDMSNQPQH
14 | TRBJ2-1 | TRBV5-1 | TRBD2 | ASSPLVGGSYNEQF
11 | TRBJ1-1 | TRBV18 | TRBD1 | ASSPGQPTEAF
15 | TRBJ2-7 | TRBV5-1 | TRBD2 | ASSPKVGTSGSYEQY
13 | TRBJ2-2 | TRBV27 | NA | ASSLNRGGAGELF
10 | TRBJ2-7 | TRBV5-1 | NA | ASTQGGNEQY
13 | TRBJ2-5 | TRBV7-9 | TRBD1 | ASSLVEQGKETQY
15 | TRBJ1-1 | TRBV7-9 | NA | ASSLAKVDRMNTEAF
18 | TRBJ2-1 | TRBV4-2 | TRBD2 | ASSQDIGLAGGPVYNEQF
12 | TRBJ1-2 | TRBV27 | TRBD1 | ASSLTGINYGYT
13 | TRBJ1-2 | TRBV5-5 | NA | ASSLRSRADYGYT
11 | TRBJ2-4 | TRBV10-1 | NA | ASSENRDGIQY
15 | TRBJ2-1 | TRBV11-2 | TRBD2 | ASSLLAGGGFYNEQF
11 | TRBJ2-1 | TRBV6-5 | NA | ASLQVGAGEQF
12 | TRBJ2-3 | TRBV7-9 | NA | ASSKREGTDTQY
10 | TRBJ1-2 | TRBV29-1 | NA | SVVPGLGGYT